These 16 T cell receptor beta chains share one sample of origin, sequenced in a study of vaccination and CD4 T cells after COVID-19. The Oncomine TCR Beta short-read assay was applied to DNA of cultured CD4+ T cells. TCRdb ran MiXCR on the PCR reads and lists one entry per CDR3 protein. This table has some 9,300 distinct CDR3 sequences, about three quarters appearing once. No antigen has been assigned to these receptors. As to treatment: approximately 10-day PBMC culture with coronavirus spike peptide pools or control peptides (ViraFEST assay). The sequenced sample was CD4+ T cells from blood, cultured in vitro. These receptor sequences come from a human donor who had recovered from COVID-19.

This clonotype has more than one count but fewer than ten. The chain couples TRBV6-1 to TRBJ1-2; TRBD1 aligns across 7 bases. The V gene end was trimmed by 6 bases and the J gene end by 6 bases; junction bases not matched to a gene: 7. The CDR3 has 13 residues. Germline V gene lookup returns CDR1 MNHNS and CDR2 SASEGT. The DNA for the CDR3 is TGTGCCAGCAGGGAGGGACAGCCGAATGGCTACACCTTC. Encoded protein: CASREGQPNGYTF.

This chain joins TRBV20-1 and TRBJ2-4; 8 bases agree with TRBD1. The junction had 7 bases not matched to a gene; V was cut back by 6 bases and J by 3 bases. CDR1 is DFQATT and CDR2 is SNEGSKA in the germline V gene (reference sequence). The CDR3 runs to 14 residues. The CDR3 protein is CSARTGWGKNIQYF. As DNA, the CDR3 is TGCAGTGCGCGGACAGGGTGGGGCAAAAACATTCAGTACTTC.

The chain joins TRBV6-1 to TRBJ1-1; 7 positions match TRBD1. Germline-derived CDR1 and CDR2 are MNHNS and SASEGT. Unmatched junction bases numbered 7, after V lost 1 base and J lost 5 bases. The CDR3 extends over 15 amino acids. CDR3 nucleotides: TGTGCCAGCAGTGAAGGGAAGGGGGCGGTGACTGAAGCTTTCTTT. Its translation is CASSEGKGAVTEAFF.

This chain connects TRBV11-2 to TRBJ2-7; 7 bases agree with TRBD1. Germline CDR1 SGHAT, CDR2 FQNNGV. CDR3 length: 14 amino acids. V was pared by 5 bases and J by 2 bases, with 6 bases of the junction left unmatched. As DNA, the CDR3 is TGTGCCAGCAGCCGTGGACAGGACCCCTACGAGCAGTACTTC. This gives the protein CASSRGQDPYEQYF.

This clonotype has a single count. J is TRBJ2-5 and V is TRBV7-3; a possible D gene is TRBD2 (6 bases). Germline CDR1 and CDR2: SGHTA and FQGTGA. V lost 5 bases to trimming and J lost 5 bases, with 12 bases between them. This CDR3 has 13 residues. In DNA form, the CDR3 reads TGTGCCAGCAGCCGGGGACTTATGGAGACCCAGTACTTC. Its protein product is CASSRGLMETQYF. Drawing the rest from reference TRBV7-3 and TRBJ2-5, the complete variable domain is GAGVSQTPSNKVTEKGKYVELRCDPISGHTALYWYRQSLGQGPEFLIYFQGTGAADDSGLPNDRFFAVRPEGSVSTLKIQRTERGDSAVYLCASSRGLMETQYFGPGTRLLVL.

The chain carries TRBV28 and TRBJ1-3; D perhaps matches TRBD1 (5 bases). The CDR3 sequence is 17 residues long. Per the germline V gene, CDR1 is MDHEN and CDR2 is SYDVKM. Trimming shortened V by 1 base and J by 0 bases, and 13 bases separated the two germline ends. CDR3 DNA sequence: TGTGCCAGCAGTTTATTGTCGGGGGGATCCTCTGGAAACACCATATATTTT. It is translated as CASSLLSGGSSGNTIYF.

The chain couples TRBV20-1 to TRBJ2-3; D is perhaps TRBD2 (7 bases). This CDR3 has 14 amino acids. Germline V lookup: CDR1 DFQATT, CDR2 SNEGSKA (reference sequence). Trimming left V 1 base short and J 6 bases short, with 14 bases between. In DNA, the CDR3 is TGCAGTGCTAGAGCCGGGGGGCACGCCGATACGCAGTATTTT. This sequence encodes CSARAGGHADTQYF.

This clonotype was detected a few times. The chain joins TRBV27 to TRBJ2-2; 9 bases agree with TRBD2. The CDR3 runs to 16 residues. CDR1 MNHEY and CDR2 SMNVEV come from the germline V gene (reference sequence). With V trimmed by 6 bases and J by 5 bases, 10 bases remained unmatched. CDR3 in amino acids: CASRSPGLAATGELFF. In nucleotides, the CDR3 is TGTGCCAGCAGATCACCGGGACTAGCAGCTACCGGGGAGCTGTTTTTT.

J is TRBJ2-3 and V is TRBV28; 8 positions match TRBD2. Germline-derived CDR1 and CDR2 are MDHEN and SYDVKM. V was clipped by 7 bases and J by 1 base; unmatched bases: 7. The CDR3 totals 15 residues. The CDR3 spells CASTPSGPGTDTQYF. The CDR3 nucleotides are TGTGCCAGCACCCCTAGCGGGCCTGGCACAGATACGCAGTATTTT.

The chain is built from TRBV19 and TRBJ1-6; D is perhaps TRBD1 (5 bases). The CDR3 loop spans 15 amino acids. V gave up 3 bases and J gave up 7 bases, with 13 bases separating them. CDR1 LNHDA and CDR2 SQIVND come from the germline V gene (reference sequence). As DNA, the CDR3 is TGTGCCAGTAGTATGGGCGGCAGGACAAATTCACCCCTCCACTTT. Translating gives CASSMGGRTNSPLHF.

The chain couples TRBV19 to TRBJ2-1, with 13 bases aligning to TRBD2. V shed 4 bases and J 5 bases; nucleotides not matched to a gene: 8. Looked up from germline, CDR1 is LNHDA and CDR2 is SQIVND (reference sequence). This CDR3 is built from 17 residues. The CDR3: CASSKWTSGGNDNEQFF. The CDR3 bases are TGTGCCAGTAGTAAGTGGACTAGCGGGGGAAATGACAATGAGCAGTTCTTC.

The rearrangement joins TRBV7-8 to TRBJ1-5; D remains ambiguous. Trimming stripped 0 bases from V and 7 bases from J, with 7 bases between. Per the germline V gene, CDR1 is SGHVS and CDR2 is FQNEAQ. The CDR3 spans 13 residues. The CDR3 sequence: CASSLAMGQPQHF. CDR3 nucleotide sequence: TGTGCCAGCAGCTTAGCGATGGGCCAGCCCCAGCATTTT.

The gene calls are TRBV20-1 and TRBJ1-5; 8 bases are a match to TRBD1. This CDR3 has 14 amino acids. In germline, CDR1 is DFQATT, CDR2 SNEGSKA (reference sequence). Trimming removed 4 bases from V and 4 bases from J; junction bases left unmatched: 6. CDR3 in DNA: TGCAGTGCTAACCCACGGACAGGGAATCAGCCCCAGCATTTT. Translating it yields CSANPRTGNQPQHF.

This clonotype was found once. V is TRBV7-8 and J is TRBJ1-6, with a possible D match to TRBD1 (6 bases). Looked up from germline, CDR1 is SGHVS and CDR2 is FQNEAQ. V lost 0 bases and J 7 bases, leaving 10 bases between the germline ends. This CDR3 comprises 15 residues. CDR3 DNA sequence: TGTGCCAGCAGCTTAGCTGGACAGAGCAATTCACCCCTCCACTTT. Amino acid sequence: CASSLAGQSNSPLHF.

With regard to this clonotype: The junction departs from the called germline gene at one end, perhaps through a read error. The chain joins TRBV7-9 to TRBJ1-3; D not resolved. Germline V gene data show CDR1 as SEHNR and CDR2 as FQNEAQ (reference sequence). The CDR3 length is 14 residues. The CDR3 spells CASSLALSGNIIYF. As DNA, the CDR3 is TGTGCCAGCAGCTTAGCCCTCTCTGGAAACATCATATATTTT.

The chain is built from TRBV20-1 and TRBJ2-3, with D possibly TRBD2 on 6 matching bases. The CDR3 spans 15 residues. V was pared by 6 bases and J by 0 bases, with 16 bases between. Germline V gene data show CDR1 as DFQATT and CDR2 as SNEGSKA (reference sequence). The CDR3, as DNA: TGCAGTGCGGAGGGAGTTGGGGGAAGCACAGATACGCAGTATTTT. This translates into CSAEGVGGSTDTQYF.